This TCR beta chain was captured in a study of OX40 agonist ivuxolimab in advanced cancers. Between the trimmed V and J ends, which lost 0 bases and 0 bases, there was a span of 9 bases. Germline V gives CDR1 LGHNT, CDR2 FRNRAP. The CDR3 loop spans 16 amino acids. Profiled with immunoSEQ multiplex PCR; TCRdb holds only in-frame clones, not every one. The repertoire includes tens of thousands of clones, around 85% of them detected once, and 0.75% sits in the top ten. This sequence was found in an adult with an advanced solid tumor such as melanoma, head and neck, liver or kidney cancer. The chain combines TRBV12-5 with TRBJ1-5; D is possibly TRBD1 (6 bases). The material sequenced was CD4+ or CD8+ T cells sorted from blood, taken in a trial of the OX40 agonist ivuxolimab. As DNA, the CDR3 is TGTGCTAGTGGTTTGGTAACAGGGTATAGCAATCAGCCCCAGCATTTT. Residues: CASGLVTGYSNQPQHF. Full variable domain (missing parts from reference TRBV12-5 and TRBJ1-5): DARVTQTPRHKVTEMGQEVTMRCQPILGHNTVFWYRQTMMQGLELLAYFRNRAPLDDSGMPKDRFSAEMPDATLATLKIQPSEPRDSAVYFCASGLVTGYSNQPQHFGDGTRLSIL.